Below, 14 T cell receptor beta chains from the same sample are listed, as sequenced in a study of vaccination effects on CD4 cells after COVID-19 (dated by TCRdb to about 2022). In the ViraFEST assay, PBMC were stimulated with viral peptide pools, and antigen-specific CD4+ T cell clonotypes were then identified by expansion using TCR sequencing. After more than nine days of culture, CD4+ T cells were isolated with the EasySep CD4+ T cell isolation kit. Two doses of either the BNT162b2 or the mRNA-1273 mRNA SARS-CoV-2 vaccine were administered to participants. These TCRs are of unknown antigen specificity. The receptor library was made with the immunoSEQ multiplex PCR assay. Sourced from immuneACCESS, this table was stored by TCRdb with only in-frame sequences that have V and J called. A share of the clones is absent; for the studies checked, an unresolved V gene accounts for under half, and the remainder has no known explanation. In this sample the table shows roughly 59,000 clones, approximately 78% of which occur a single time. The leading ten clones occupy about 2.1% of the sample.

Source: CD4+ T cells from PBMCs cultured with HCoV-OC43 spike peptides, taken after COVID-19 vaccination. The intended sense of this specimen's cell subset or site label: HCoV-OC43 spike overlapping peptide pool stimulation. The source is a human donor who received a COVID-19 vaccine.

The rearrangement joins TRBV6-2 or TRBV6-3 to TRBJ2-5, with D maybe TRBD2 (6 bases). V dropped 6 bases and J dropped 0 bases, with 11 bases sitting between them. The CDR3 contains 14 residues. Germline V gene lookup returns CDR1 MNHEY and CDR2 SVGEGT. The CDR3 is CASSPRGYQETQYF. CDR3 DNA: TGTGCCAGCAGCCCCCGGGGGTACCAAGAGACCCAGTACTTC.

The rearrangement uses TRBV4-2 and TRBJ1-4, with 7 bases that match TRBD1. This CDR3 is 14 amino acids long. Looked up from germline, CDR1 is LGHNA and CDR2 is YNFKEQ. Trimming took 6 bases from V and 4 from J; bases not matched to a gene: 5. Here the CDR3 reads CASREDRHNEKLFF. CDR3 bases: TGTGCCAGCAGAGAGGACAGGCATAATGAAAAACTGTTTTTT.

V and J are TRBV19 and TRBJ2-5, with 7 bases that match TRBD1. CDR1 is LNHDA and CDR2 is SQIVND in the germline V gene (reference sequence). This CDR3 is built from 15 residues. V was clipped by 1 base and J by 5 bases; unmatched bases: 7. CDR3 residues: CASSIVRDRRETQYF. Here the CDR3 DNA reads TGTGCCAGTAGTATAGTCAGGGACAGAAGGGAGACCCAGTACTTC.

The chain employs TRBV6-5 and TRBJ1-5, with D possibly TRBD1 on 5 matching bases. Germline V lookup: CDR1 MNHEY, CDR2 SVGAGI. The CDR3 runs 13 residues. V was clipped by 6 bases and J by 3 bases, with 9 bases between them. CDR3 protein: CASSPGYNQPQHF. The CDR3 DNA is TGTGCCAGCAGCCCAGGGTACAATCAGCCCCAGCATTTT.

The CDR3: CASSLVQGTTEAFF. The DNA for the CDR3 is TGTGCCAGCAGCTTAGTACAGGGGACGACTGAAGCTTTCTTT. The chain has TRBV11-2 and TRBJ1-1; the match to TRBD1 covers 7 bases. Germline assignment: CDR1 SGHAT and CDR2 FQNNGV. The trim removed 1 base at V and 5 bases at J, leaving 4 bases unmatched. This CDR3 is built from 14 residues.

This clone was detected only once. The chain has TRBV27 and TRBJ1-2; 7 bases are shared with TRBD1. The CDR3 spans 17 residues. Germline-derived CDR1 and CDR2 are MNHEY and SMNVEV (reference sequence). The ends lost 6 bases at V and 0 bases at J; junction bases unmatched: 13. The CDR3 nucleotides read TGTGCCAGCAGCCCGACAGGGCGACAGGGAGCTAACTATGGCTACACCTTC. This encodes CASSPTGRQGANYGYTF.

This clone is categorized as medium-sized. The chain joins TRBV6-5 to TRBJ1-2, with 7 nucleotides matching TRBD1. The CDR3 consists of 14 residues. Germline V lookup: CDR1 MNHEY, CDR2 SVGAGI. Trimming at V came to 6 bases and at J to 4 bases, leaving 8 bases not matched to a gene. CDR3 DNA sequence: TGTGCCAGCAGATCGACAGGGCAAGTCTATGGCTACACCTTC. Protein sequence: CASRSTGQVYGYTF.

This rearrangement joins TRBV11-2 to TRBJ2-1, with TRBD2 matching over 11 bases. The V gene's germline CDR1 is SGHAT and CDR2 FQNNGV. The V segment lost 8 bases and the J segment 5 bases; nucleotides outside the gene matches: 11. This CDR3 comprises 16 residues. The CDR3 DNA is TGTGCCAGCCGGATCGATAGCGGGGGGGCCCACAATGAGCAGTTCTTC. It encodes CASRIDSGGAHNEQFF.

The chain is built from TRBV7-2 and TRBJ2-7, with D perhaps assigned TRBD1 or TRBD2 (5 bases each). CDR1 SGHTA and CDR2 FQGNSA come from the germline V gene. The CDR3 covers 14 residues. V was trimmed by 5 bases and J by 0 bases, leaving 11 bases between them. In DNA, the CDR3 is TGTGCCAGCAGCGTTACCGGGACCTCCTACGAGCAGTACGTC. Translating it yields CASSVTGTSYEQYV.

The chain is built from TRBV3-1 (or the pseudogene TRBV3-2) and TRBJ2-2, with D unresolved. This CDR3 comprises 14 residues. Germline loops: CDR1 LGHDT, CDR2 YNNKEL (reference sequence). V lost 4 bases and J 2 bases, leaving 8 bases between the germline ends. CDR3 coding DNA: TGTGCCAGCAGCCCCCGACCTAACACCGGGGAGCTGTTTTTT. Its protein product is CASSPRPNTGELFF.

The chain is built from TRBV4-2 and TRBJ2-3; tentatively, D is TRBD1 or TRBD2 (5 bases each). Trimming removed 4 bases from V and 5 bases from J, with 16 bases in between. The CDR3 consists of 15 residues. The V gene's germline CDR1 is LGHNA and CDR2 YNFKEQ. The CDR3 nucleotides are TGTGCCAGCAGCCTTGAAGGGACCTCGGGAGATACGCAGTATTTT. Translation: CASSLEGTSGDTQYF.

The CDR3 DNA sequence: TGTGCCACCAGTGACTCGCCAGGGTGGTTAGGTGAGCAGTTCTTC. Translated, it gives CATSDSPGWLGEQFF. The chain combines TRBV24-1 with TRBJ2-1; maybe TRBD1 (5 bases). CDR1 and CDR2 (germline): KGHDR, SFDVKD. CDR3 length equals 15 residues. The V gene lost 4 bases and the J gene lost 9 bases, with 18 bases spanning the gap.

This clone was counted a few times. V usage is TRBV9 and J usage is TRBJ1-4, with 8 nucleotides matching TRBD1. The CDR3 covers 13 residues. Trimming removed 4 bases from V and 15 bases from J; junction bases left unmatched: 11. CDR1 and CDR2 (germline): SGDLS, YYNGEE. The DNA for the CDR3 is TGTGCCAGCAGCCCGCAGGGGGCGCGGGGGATGTTTTTT. The encoded protein is CASSPQGARGMFF.

The V call is TRBV10-3, the J call TRBJ1-1, with TRBD1 as a possible D gene (5 bases). The CDR3 contains 16 residues. V lost 0 bases and J lost 0, with 11 bases in between. Germline V gene lookup returns CDR1 ENHRY and CDR2 SYGVKD. CDR3 loop: CAISESPGRMNTEAFF. For the CDR3, the DNA is TGTGCCATCAGTGAGTCGCCAGGGCGGATGAACACTGAAGCTTTCTTT.